The 10 T cell receptor beta chains below come from one sample, sequenced in a study of T cells in Graves' hyperthyroidism and ophthalmopathy. What was amplified from RNA transcripts were TCR beta CDR3 regions. During a first-round RT-PCR of the TCR CDR3, the HTBI primer set was used. TCRdb passed the multiplex PCR reads through MiXCR, listing each CDR3 protein once. The table shows around 300,000 distinct CDR3 sequences, with about 20% occurring only once. The sequencing input was blood. All receptors derive from a man younger than 40 with Graves' ophthalmopathy.

The table lists this clonotype with a few counts. This chain uses TRBV18 with TRBJ2-3; maybe TRBD2 (6 bases). Trimming stripped 1 base from V and 2 bases from J, with 13 bases between. CDR3 length: 16 residues. The V gene's germline CDR1 is KGHSH and CDR2 LQKENI. The CDR3, as DNA: TGTGCCAGCTCACCACAGGAGGGCACCGTCACAGATACGCAGTATTTT. Translating it yields CASSPQEGTVTDTQYF.

This clonotype was observed a handful of times. This rearrangement joins TRBV20-1 to TRBJ2-7, with TRBD2 matching over 8 bases. CDR1 is DFQATT, CDR2 SNEGSKA, per germline (reference sequence). V was pared by 3 bases and J by 2 bases, with 3 bases of the junction left unmatched. The length of the CDR3 is 13 residues. The CDR3 DNA sequence: TGCAGTGCTAGGACGGGGGGGGCCTACGAGCAGTACTTC. Encoded protein: CSARTGGAYEQYF.

CDR3 nucleotide sequence: TGTGCCAGCAGTTACGGCCTAGCGGGTCAAGATACGCAGTATTTT. It yields the protein CASSYGLAGQDTQYF. J is TRBJ2-3 and V is TRBV28; 8 nucleotides agree with TRBD2. Per germline, CDR1 MDHEN and CDR2 SYDVKM. The junction had 8 bases not matched to a gene; V was cut back by 4 bases and J by 5 bases. This CDR3 has 15 residues. The full variable domain, rest sourced from reference TRBV28 and TRBJ2-3, is DVKVTQSSRYLVKRTGEKVFLECVQDMDHENMFWYRQDPGLGLRLIYFSYDVKMKEKGDIPEGYSVSREKKERFSLILESASTNQTSMYLCASSYGLAGQDTQYFGPGTRLTVL.

This clonotype was seen a handful of times. The gene calls are TRBV20-1 and TRBJ1-5; 9 nucleotides line up with TRBD1. This CDR3 contains 14 residues. Germline V gene lookup returns CDR1 DFQATT and CDR2 SNEGSKA (reference sequence). Trimming removed 2 bases from V and 7 bases from J; junction bases left unmatched: 6. CDR3 sequence: CSARYRGLNQPQHF. Written as DNA, the CDR3 is TGCAGTGCTAGATACAGGGGGCTGAACCAGCCCCAGCATTTT.

This rearrangement joins TRBV9 to TRBJ2-7; the D gene is possibly TRBD1 (6 bases). This CDR3 spans 13 amino acids. V gave up 4 bases and J gave up 6 bases, with 14 bases separating them. Germline V gene data show CDR1 as SGDLS and CDR2 as YYNGEE. The DNA for the CDR3 is TGTGCCAGCAGCCTGGACAGTAGGGGCGAGCAGTACTTC. Translated, it gives CASSLDSRGEQYF.

This clonotype has a count of ten or more. The CDR3 DNA is TGTGCCAGCAGCTTCGGGACTATCCAAGAGACCCAGTACTTC. Translating it yields CASSFGTIQETQYF. V usage is TRBV7-9 and J usage is TRBJ2-5; the match to TRBD2 covers 7 bases. V gave up 3 bases and J gave up 1 base; unmatched junction bases: 2. Germline CDR1 is SEHNR and CDR2 is FQNEAQ (reference sequence). The length of the CDR3 is 14 residues. The full variable domain, its missing parts supplied by reference TRBV7-9 and TRBJ2-5, is DTGVSQNPRHKITKRGQNVTFRCDPISEHNRLYWYRQTLGQGPEFLTYFQNEAQLEKSRLLSDRFSAERPKGSFSTLEIQRTEQGDSAMYLCASSFGTIQETQYFGPGTRLLVL.

V usage is TRBV12-5 and J usage is TRBJ2-7; TRBD2 agrees at 8 bases. V trimming: 0 bases; J trimming: 4 bases; junction bases outside the gene matches: 8. The germline V gene has CDR1 LGHNT and CDR2 FRNRAP. CDR3 length: 16 residues. CDR3 in DNA: TGTGCTAGTGGTTTGGTAGTTAGCGGGAAAACTTACGAGCAGTACTTC. This gives the protein CASGLVVSGKTYEQYF.

The chain employs TRBV29-1 and TRBJ2-6; the match to TRBD1 covers 8 bases. CDR1 SQVTM and CDR2 ANQGSEA come from the germline V gene. The V gene end was trimmed by 0 bases and the J gene end by 3 bases; junction bases not matched to a gene: 13. The CDR3 extends over 19 amino acids. Here the CDR3 reads CSVEEWVRQGAFGANVLTF. CDR3 DNA sequence: TGCAGCGTTGAAGAATGGGTCAGGCAGGGGGCCTTTGGGGCCAACGTCCTGACTTTC.

This clonotype has just a few counts. The chain carries TRBV9 and TRBJ1-6, with D unclear. CDR3 length equals 17 residues. V gave up 0 bases and J gave up 6 bases, with 16 bases separating them. CDR1 SGDLS and CDR2 YYNGEE come from the germline V gene. The CDR3 here is CASSVGAEVRINSPLHF. CDR3 in DNA: TGTGCCAGCAGCGTAGGGGCAGAAGTGAGAATTAATTCACCCCTCCACTTT.

Ten or more counts support this clonotype. V usage is TRBV3-1 and J usage is TRBJ1-1; a possible D gene is TRBD1 (6 bases). This CDR3 is 12 amino acids long. Germline CDR1 is LGHDT and CDR2 is YNNKEL (reference sequence). V lost 3 bases to trimming and J lost 13 bases, with 15 bases between them. CDR3 residues: CASSHEQGVGFF. The CDR3 DNA sequence: TGTGCCAGCAGCCATGAACAGGGAGTGGGTTTCTTT.